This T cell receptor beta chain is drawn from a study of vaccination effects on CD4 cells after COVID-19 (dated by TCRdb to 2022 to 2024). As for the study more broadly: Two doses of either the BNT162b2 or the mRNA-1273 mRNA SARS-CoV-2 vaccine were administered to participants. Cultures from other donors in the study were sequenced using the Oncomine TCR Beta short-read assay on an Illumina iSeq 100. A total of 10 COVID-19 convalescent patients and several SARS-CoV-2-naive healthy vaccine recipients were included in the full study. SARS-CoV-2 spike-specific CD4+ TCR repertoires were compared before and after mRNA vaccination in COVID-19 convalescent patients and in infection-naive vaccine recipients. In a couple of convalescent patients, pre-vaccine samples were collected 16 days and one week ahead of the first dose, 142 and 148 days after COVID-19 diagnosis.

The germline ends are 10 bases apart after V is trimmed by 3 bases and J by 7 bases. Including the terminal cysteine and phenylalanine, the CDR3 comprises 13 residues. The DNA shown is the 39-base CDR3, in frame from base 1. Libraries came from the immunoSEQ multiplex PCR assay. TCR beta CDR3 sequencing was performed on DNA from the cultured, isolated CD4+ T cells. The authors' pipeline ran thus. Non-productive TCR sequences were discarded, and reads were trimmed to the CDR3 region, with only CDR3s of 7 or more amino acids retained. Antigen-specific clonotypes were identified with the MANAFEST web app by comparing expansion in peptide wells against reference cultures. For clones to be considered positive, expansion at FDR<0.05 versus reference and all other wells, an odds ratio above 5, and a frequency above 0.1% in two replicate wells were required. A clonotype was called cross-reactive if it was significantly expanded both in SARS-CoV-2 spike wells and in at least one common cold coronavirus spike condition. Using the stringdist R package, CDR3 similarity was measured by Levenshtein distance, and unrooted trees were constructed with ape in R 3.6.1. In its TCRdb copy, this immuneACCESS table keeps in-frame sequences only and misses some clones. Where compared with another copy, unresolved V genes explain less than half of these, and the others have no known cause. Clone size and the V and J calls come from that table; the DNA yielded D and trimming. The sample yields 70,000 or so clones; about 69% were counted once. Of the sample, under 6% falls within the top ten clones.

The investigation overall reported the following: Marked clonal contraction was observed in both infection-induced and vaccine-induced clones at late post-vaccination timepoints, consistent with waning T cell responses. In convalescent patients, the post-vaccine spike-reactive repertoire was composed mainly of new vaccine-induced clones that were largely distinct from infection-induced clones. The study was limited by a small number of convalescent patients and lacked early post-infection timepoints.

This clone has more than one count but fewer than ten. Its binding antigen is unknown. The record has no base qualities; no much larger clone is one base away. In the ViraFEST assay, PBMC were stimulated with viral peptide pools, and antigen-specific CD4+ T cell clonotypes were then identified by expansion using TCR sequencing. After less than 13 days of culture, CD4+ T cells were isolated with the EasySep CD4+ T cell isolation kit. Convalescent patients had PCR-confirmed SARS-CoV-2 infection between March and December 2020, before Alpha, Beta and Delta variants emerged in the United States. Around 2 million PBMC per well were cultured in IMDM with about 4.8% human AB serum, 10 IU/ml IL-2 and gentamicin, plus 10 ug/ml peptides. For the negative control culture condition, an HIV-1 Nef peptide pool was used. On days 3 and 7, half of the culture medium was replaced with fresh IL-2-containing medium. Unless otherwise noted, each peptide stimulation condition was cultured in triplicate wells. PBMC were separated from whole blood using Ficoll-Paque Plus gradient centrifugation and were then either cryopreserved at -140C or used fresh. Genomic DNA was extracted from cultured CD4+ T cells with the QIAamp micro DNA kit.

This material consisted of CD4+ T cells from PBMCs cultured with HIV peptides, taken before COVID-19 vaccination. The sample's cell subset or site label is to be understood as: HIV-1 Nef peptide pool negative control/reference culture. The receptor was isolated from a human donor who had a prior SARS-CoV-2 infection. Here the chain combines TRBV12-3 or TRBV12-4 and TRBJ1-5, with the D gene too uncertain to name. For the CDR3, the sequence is CASSFAREQPQHF. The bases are TGTGCCAGCAGTTTTGCTCGGGAGCAGCCCCAGCATTTT.